The present T cell receptor beta chain was sequenced within a study of CD8 T cells in ankylosing spondylitis. Study observations and caveats: Ankylosing spondylitis blood appeared to be characterized by a TCR beta motif of under 10 highly homologous variants.

Quantitative 5'-RACE with molecular barcodes produced the TCR beta libraries. TCRdb passed the 5' RACE reads through MiXCR, listing each CDR3 protein once. The sample has around 23,000 distinct CDR3 sequences, 17% seen once. As to this clonotype: Its antigen remains unknown.

After removal of 5 bases from V and 1 base from J, the junction contained 3 bases not matched to a gene. The CDR3 covers 14 residues. Germline V gene lookup returns CDR1 SGDLS and CDR2 YYNGEE. The clonotype was recovered from a male donor with ankylosing spondylitis or in good health (not recorded which). J is TRBJ2-5 and V is TRBV9, with 9 bases lining up with TRBD2. The source material was blood. The CDR3 sequence: CASSGSGGQETQYF. The CDR3 coding sequence is TGTGCCAGCAGTGGTAGCGGGGGCCAAGAGACCCAGTACTTC. Full variable domain (remainder filled in from reference TRBV9 and TRBJ2-5): DSGVTQTPKHLITATGQRVTLRCSPRSGDLSVYWYQQSLDQGLQFLIQYYNGEERAKGNILERFSAQQFPDLHSELNLSSLELGDSALYFCASSGSGGQETQYFGPGTRLLVL.